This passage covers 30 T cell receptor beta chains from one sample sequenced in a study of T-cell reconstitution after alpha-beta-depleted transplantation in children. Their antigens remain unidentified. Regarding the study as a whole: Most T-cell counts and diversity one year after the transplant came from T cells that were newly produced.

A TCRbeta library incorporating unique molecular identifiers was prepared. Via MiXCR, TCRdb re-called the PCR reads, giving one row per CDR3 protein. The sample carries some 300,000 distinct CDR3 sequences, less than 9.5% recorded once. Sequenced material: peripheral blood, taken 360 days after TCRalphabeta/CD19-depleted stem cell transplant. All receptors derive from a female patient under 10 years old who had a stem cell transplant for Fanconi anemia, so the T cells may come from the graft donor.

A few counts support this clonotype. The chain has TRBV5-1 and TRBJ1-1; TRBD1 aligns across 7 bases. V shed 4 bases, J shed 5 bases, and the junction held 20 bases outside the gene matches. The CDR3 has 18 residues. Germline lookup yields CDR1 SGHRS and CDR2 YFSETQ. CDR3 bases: TGCGCCAGCAGCCTAGATAATCGGGTTAGGGGGCGAGGAACTGAAGCTTTCTTT. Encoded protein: CASSLDNRVRGRGTEAFF.

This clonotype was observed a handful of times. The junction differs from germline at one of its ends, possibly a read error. This CDR3 reads CASTKPGPLYF. The CDR3 bases are TGTGCCAGCACTAAACCCGGGCCCCTCTATTTC. This chain uses TRBV6-1 with TRBJ2-7; D gene ambiguous. Germline CDR1 is MNHNS and CDR2 is SASEGT. The CDR3 covers 11 residues.

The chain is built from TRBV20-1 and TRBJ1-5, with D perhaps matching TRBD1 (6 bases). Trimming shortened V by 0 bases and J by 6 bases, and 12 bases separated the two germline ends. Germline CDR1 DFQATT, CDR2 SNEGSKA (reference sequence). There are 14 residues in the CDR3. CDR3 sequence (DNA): TGCAGTGCTAGAGATCTTACGACAGGTCAGCCCCAGCATTTT. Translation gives CSARDLTTGQPQHF.

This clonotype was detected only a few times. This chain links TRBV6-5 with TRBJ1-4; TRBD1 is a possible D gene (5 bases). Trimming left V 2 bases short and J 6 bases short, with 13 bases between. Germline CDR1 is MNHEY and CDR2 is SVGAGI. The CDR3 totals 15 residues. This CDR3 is CASSYGRRGDEKLFF. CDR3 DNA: TGTGCCAGCAGTTACGGGCGAAGGGGCGATGAAAAACTGTTTTTT.

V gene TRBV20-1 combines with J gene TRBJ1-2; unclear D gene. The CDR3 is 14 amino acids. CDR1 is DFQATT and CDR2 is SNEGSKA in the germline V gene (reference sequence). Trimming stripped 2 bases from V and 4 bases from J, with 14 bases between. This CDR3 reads CSARLGPARYGYTF. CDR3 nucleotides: TGCAGTGCTAGATTAGGTCCGGCCCGCTATGGCTACACCTTC.

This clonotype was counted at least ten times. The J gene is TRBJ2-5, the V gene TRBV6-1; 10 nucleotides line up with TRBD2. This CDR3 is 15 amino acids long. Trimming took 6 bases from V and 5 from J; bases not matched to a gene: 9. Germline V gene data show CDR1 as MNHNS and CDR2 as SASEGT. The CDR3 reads CASSSAGGPSETQYF. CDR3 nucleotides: TGTGCCAGCAGCTCAGCGGGGGGGCCGTCGGAGACCCAGTACTTC.

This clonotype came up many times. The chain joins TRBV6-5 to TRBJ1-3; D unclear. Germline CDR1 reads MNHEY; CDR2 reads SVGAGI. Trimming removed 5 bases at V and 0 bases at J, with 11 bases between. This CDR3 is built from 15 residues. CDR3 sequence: CASSTGGHSGNTIYF. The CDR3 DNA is TGTGCCAGCAGTACTGGAGGGCACTCTGGAAACACCATATATTTT.

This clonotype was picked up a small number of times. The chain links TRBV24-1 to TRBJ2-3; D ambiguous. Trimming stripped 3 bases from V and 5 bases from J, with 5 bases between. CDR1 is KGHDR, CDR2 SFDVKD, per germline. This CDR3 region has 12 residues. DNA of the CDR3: TGTGCCACCAGTGATCTACGAGATACGCAGTATTTT. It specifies CATSDLRDTQYF.

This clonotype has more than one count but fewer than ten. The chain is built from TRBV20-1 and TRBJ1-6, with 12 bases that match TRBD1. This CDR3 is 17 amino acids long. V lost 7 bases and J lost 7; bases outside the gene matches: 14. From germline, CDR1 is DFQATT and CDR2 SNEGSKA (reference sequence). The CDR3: CSVPGTGGGGSNSPLHF. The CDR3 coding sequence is TGCAGTGTCCCCGGGACAGGGGGCGGAGGTTCCAATTCACCCCTCCACTTT.

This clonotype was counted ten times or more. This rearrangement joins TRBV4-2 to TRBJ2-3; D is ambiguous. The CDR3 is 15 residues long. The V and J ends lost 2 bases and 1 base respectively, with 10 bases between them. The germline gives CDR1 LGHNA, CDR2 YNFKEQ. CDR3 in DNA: TGTGCCAGCAGCCAAAGACCCACAGGCACAGATACGCAGTATTTT. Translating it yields CASSQRPTGTDTQYF.

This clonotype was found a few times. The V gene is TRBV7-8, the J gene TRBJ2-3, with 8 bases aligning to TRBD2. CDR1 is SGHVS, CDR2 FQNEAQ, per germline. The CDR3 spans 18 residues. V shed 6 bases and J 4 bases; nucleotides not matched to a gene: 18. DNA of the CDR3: TGTGCCAGCAGTCCCTTCGGGGCGCGCGGGGGGCGTTCAGATACGCAGTATTTT. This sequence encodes CASSPFGARGGRSDTQYF.

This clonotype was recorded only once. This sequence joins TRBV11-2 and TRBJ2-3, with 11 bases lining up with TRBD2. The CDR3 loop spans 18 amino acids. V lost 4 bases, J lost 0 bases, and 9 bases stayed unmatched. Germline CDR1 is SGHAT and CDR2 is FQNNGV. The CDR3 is CASSSPGTSGTSTDTQYF. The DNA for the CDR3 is TGTGCCAGCAGCTCGCCCGGGACTAGCGGAACTAGCACAGATACGCAGTATTTT.

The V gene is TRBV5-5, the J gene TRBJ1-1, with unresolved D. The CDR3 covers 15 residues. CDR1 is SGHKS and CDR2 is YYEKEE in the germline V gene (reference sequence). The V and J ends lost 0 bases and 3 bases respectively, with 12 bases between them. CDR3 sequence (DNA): TGTGCCAGCAGCTTGGTCATCAGGTGGGACACTGAAGCTTTCTTT. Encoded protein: CASSLVIRWDTEAFF.

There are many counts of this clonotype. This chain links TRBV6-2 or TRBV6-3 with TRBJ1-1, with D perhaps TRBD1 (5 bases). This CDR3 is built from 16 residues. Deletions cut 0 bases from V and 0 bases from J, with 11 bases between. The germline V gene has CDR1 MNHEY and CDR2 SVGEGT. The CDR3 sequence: CASSYSERTMNTEAFF. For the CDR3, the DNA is TGTGCCAGCAGTTACTCGGAACGGACAATGAACACTGAAGCTTTCTTT.

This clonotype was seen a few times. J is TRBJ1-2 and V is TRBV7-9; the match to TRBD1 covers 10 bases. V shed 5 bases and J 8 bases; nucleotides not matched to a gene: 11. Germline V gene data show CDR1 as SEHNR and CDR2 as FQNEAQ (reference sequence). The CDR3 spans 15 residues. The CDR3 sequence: CASSQGQGIIAGYTF. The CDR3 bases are TGTGCCAGCAGCCAGGGACAGGGGATAATTGCGGGCTACACCTTC.

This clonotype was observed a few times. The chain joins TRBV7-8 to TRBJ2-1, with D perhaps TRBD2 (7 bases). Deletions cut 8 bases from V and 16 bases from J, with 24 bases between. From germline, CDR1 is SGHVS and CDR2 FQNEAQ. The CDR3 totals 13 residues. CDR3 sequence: CASEIGGPSPRFF. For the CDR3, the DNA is TGTGCCAGCGAAATCGGGGGGCCCTCCCCACGATTCTTC.

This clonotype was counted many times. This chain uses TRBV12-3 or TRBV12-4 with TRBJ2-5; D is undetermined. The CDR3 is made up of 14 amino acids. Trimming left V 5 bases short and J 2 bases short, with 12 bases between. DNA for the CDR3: TGTGCCAGCAGTCCTCGGGCAGCACAAGAGACCCAGTACTTC. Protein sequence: CASSPRAAQETQYF.

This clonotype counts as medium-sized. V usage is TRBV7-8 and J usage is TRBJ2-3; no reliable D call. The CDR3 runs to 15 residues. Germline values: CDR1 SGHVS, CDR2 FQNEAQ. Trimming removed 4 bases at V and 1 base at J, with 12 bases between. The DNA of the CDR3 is TGTGCCAGCAGCTCATTGTATGGGGGCACAGATACGCAGTATTTT. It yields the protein CASSSLYGGTDTQYF.

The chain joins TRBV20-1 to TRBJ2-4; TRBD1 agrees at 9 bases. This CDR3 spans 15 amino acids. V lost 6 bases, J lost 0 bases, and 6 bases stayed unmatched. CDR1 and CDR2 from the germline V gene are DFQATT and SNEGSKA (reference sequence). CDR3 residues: CSAPTGQGAKNIQYF. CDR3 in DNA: TGCAGTGCACCAACGGGACAGGGAGCCAAAAACATTCAGTACTTC.

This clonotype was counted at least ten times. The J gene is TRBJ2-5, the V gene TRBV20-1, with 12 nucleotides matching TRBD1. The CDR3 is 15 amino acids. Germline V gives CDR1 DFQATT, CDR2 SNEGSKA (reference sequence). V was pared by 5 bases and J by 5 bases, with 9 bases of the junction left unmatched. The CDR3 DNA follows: TGCAGTGCTGGATTAGGGACAGGGGGCGCGGAGACCCAGTACTTC. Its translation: CSAGLGTGGAETQYF.

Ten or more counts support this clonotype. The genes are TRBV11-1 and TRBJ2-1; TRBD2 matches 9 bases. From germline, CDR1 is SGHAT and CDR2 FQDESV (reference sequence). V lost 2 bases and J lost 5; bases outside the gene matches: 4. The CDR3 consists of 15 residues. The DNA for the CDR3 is TGTGCCAGCAGCTTAAAGACTAGCGGAGACAATGAGCAGTTCTTC. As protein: CASSLKTSGDNEQFF.

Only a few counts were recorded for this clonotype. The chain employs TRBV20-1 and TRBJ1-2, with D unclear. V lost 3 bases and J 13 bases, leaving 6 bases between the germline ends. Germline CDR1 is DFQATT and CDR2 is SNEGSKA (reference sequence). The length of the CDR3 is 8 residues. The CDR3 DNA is TGCAGTGCTAGCGTTCGCACCTTC. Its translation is CSASVRTF.

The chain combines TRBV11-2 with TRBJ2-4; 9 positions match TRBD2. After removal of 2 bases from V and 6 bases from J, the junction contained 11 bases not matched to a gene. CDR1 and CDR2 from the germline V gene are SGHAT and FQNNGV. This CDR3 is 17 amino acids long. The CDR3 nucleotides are TGTGCCAGCAGCTTACTAGGCGGGAGGGGGCCTGTAAACATTCAGTACTTC. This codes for CASSLLGGRGPVNIQYF.

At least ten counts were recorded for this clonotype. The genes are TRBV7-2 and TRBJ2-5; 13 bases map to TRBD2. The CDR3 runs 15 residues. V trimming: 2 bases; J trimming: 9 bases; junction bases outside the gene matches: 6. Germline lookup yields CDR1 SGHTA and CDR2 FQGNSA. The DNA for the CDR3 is TGTGCCAGCAGCTTATCGACTAGCGGGGGGTCAGCCCAGTACTTC. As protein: CASSLSTSGGSAQYF.

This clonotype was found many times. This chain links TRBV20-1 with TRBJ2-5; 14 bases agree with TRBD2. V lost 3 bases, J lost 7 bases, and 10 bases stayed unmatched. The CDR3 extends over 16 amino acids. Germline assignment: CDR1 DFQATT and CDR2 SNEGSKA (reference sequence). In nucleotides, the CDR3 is TGCAGTGCTAGCCGTACGGGACTAGCGGGGGTTGGGACCCAGTACTTC. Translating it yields CSASRTGLAGVGTQYF.

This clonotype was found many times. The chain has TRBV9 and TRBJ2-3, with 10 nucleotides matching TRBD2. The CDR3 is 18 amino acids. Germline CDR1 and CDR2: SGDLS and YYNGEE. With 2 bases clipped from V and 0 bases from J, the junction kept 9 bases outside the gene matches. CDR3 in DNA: TGTGCCAGCAGCGTTAGCGGGGGGACAAGATCAAGCACAGATACGCAGTATTTT. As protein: CASSVSGGTRSSTDTQYF.

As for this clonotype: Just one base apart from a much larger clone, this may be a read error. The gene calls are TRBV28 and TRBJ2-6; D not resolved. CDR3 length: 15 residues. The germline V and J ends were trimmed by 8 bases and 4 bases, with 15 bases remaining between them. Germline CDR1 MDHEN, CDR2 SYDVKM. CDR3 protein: CASGLLGLGANVLTF. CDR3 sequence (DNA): TGTGCCAGCGGTCTATTGGGTCTGGGGGCCAACGTCCTGACTTTC.

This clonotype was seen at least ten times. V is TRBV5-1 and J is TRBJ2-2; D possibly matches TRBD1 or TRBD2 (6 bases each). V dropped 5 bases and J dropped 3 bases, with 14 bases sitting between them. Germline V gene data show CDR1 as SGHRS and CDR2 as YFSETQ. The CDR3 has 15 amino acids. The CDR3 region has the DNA TGCGCCAGCAGTCCGGGGGCGGGGTACACCGGGGAGCTGTTTTTT. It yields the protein CASSPGAGYTGELFF. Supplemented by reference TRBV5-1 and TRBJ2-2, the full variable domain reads KAGVTQTPRYLIKTRGQQVTLSCSPISGHRSVSWYQQTPGQGLQFLFEYFSETQRNKGNFPGRFSGRQFSNSRSEMNVSTLELGDSALYLCASSPGAGYTGELFFGEGSRLTVL.

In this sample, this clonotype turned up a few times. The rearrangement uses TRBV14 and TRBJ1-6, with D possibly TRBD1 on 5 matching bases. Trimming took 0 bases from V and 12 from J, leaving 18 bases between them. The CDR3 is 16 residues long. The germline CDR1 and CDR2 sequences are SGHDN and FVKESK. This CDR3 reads CASSQDNFPTARPLHF. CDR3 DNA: TGTGCCAGCAGCCAAGATAACTTCCCGACAGCACGACCCCTCCACTTT.

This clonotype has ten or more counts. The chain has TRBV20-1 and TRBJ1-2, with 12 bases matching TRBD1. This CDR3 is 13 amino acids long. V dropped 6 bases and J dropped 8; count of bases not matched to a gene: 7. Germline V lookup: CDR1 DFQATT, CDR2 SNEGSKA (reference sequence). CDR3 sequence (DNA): TGCAGTGCAGGGACAGGGGGCTTTGGGGGCTACACCTTC. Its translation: CSAGTGGFGGYTF.